This is a list of T cell receptor beta chains from one sample in a study of T cell repertoires in cytomegalovirus infection. Antigen specificity for these receptors is unknown. TCRdb re-called the reads through MiXCR, storing one row per CDR3 protein. The sample gives about 770,000 distinct CDR3 sequences, 25% to 30% of which show up once; under 15% is in the top ten. The source material was cultured CD8+ T cells from PBMCs, sampled from culture after CMV antigen stimulation. The receptors come from a human donor in good health (CMV status not recorded). Some clones in this sample may be carry-over from other donors' samples. Each CDR3 is given with its conserved first and last residue. Fields, in order: V gene, J gene, clone size, D gene, CDR3 DNA, CDR3 protein. The D gene is left open where the match is weak. Clone sizes are given selectively: once, few, many, or a class where the clone is expanded.

>TRBV19|TRBJ1-5|.|.
TGTGCCAGTAGTATTCTCCTCAAGGAATCTCAGCCCCAGCATTTT
CASSILLKESQPQHF
>TRBV29-1|TRBJ2-3|.|TRBD2
TGCAGCGTTTTCGCCCGACTAGCGGGGTTCACAGATACGCAGTATTTT
CSVFARLAGFTDTQYF
>TRBV6-1|TRBJ1-5|.|.
TGTGCCGGCAGCCCCGAGCGGGATAGCAATCAGCCCCAGCATTTT
CAGSPERDSNQPQHF
>TRBV20-1|TRBJ2-7|.|.
TGCAGTGCTAGTTCTCGAGAGGGGTCCTCCTACGAGCAGTACTTC
CSASSREGSSYEQYF
>TRBV7-6|TRBJ2-5|many|TRBD1
TGTGCCAGCAGCCCGGACAGGGGGCGAGAGACCCAGTACTTC
CASSPDRGRETQYF
>TRBV7-9|TRBJ1-1|few|TRBD1
TGTGCCAGCAGCACAGGGGGGAGCGGCACTGAAGCTTTCTTT
CASSTGGSGTEAFF
>TRBV6-6|TRBJ1-3|.|.
TGTGCCAGCAGTTACGGACAGCCTTCTAACTCTGGAAACACCATATATTTT
CASSYGQPSNSGNTIYF
>TRBV6-1|TRBJ1-3|.|.
TGTGCCAGCAAGGCAGGGACGAGCGGAAACACCATATATTTT
CASKAGTSGNTIYF
>TRBV7-9|TRBJ2-1|.|.
TGTGCCAGCAGCTCCGTTAGCGGCACCACTCTAAGCTCCTACAATGAGCAGTTCTTC
CASSSVSGTTLSSYNEQFF
>TRBV24-1|TRBJ1-4|few|TRBD1
TGTGCCACCATCATCGGACAGGGAAATGAAAAACTGTTTTTT
CATIIGQGNEKLFF
>TRBV19|TRBJ2-2|.|TRBD1
TGTGCCAGTAGTATAAGAGACCAGGGGGTCACCGGGGAGCTGTTTTTT
CASSIRDQGVTGELFF
>TRBV19|TRBJ2-2|.|.
TGTGCCAGTAGATACGGGGAGAACACCGGGGAGCTGTTTTTT
CASRYGENTGELFF
>TRBV10-3|TRBJ2-2|.|.
TGTGCCATCAAGGAGTTAAATTCAGGGAAGGCCGGGGAGCTGTTTTTT
CAIKELNSGKAGELFF
>TRBV28|TRBJ2-5|.|.
TGTGCCAGCAGTTTTGCCAGTTCTTACCAAGAGACCCAGTACTTC
CASSFASSYQETQYF
>TRBV7-2|TRBJ1-2|many|.
TGTGCCAGCAGCTTATACGGTTTTGAGGATGGCTACACCTTC
CASSLYGFEDGYTF
>TRBV7-9|TRBJ1-2|.|.
TGTGCCAGCAGCCCAGACTCTGCGAGGGACACCTTC
CASSPDSARDTF
>TRBV25-1|TRBJ2-7|few|.
TGTGCCACAGAATGGCAGGGGAAAGAGCAGTACTTC
CATEWQGKEQYF
>TRBV6-6|TRBJ2-1|.|.
TGTGCCAGCAGTTACAGTTATGTAGCCAAGTACAATGAGCAGTTCTTC
CASSYSYVAKYNEQFF
>TRBV19|TRBJ2-1|few|TRBD1
TGTGCCACTCGGGGGACAGGGTACAACGGGCAGTTCTTC
CATRGTGYNGQFF
>TRBV7-9|TRBJ2-4|.|TRBD2
TGTGCCAGCAGCTCCCTTAGCGGGGAGGAAGGCAAAAACATTCAGTACTTC
CASSSLSGEEGKNIQYF
>TRBV29-1|TRBJ2-1|.|TRBD2
TGCAGCGTTGAAGGCGGGGGGGCCTACAATGAGCAGTTCTTC
CSVEGGGAYNEQFF
>TRBV12-5|TRBJ1-5|few|.
TGTGCTAGTGGAGACGAGGGCCTACTAAAGCCCCAGCATTTT
CASGDEGLLKPQHF
>TRBV12-3/TRBV12-4|TRBJ2-3|.|TRBD1
TGTGCCAGCAGTTTCCCCGGGACAGGGAGTCCAGATACGCAGTATTTT
CASSFPGTGSPDTQYF
>TRBV27|TRBJ2-2|.|.
TGTGCCAGCAGTCCTCGGACGGCCACCGGGGAGCTGTTTTTT
CASSPRTATGELFF
>TRBV6-6|TRBJ2-1|.|TRBD1
TGTGCCAGTGGGACAGGGGATGAGCAGTTCTTC
CASGTGDEQFF
>TRBV4-3|TRBJ1-2|.|TRBD1
TGCGCCAGCAGCCAAGAGGCAGGGGGTCCTTATGGCTACACCTTC
CASSQEAGGPYGYTF
>TRBV6-1|TRBJ2-5|many|.
TGTGCCAGCAGTGATCCGACAGATCCTCGCGAGACCCAGTACTTC
CASSDPTDPRETQYF
>TRBV27|TRBJ1-1|.|TRBD1
TGTGCCAGCAGTTGGGACAGGGGAATGAACGCTGAAGCTTTCTTT
CASSWDRGMNAEAFF
>TRBV6-1|TRBJ1-1|.|.
TGTGCCAGCAGTGAATTCGTGAGGACTGAAGCTTTCTTT
CASSEFVRTEAFF
>TRBV7-2|TRBJ1-2|many|TRBD1
TGTGCCAGCGAAAATCTCACAGGGGGCCAAAATAACTATGGCTACACCTTC
CASENLTGGQNNYGYTF
>TRBV28|TRBJ1-2|.|TRBD1
TGTGCCAGCAGAACTGACAGGGATGGCTATGGCTACACCTTC
CASRTDRDGYGYTF
>TRBV6-1|TRBJ2-1|.|.
TGTGCCAGCATTCGAGGCAATGAGCAGTTCTTC
CASIRGNEQFF
>TRBV27|TRBJ1-1|many|.
TGTGCCAGCAGTTTGGGGGGTCCGCGGAACACTGAAGCTTTCTTT
CASSLGGPRNTEAFF
>TRBV2|TRBJ1-1|.|.
TGTGCCAGCAGGGGACGGGGACAAGCTTTCTTT
CASRGRGQAFF
>TRBV28|TRBJ1-5|.|TRBD1
TGTGCCAGCAGTGAGGACAGGACTAGCAATCAGCCCCAGCATTTT
CASSEDRTSNQPQHF
>TRBV19|TRBJ2-3|.|.
TGTGCCAGTGGCGACTTCACAGATACGCAGTATTTT
CASGDFTDTQYF
>TRBV12-3/TRBV12-4|TRBJ2-7|.|TRBD1
TGTGCCAGCAGTTTAATTGGACAGGGGGCAAAAGAGCAGTACTTC
CASSLIGQGAKEQYF